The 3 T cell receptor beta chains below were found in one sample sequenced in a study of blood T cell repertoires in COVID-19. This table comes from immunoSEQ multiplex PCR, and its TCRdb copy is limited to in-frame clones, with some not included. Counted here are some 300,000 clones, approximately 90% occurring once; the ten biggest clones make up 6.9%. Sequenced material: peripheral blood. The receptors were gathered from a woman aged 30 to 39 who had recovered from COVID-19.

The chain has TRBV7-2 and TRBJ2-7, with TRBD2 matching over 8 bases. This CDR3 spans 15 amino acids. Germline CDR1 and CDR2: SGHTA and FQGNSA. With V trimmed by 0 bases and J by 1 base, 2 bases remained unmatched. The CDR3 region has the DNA TGTGCCAGCAGCTTAGCGGCGGGGGGATCCTACGAGCAGTACTTC. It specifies CASSLAAGGSYEQYF. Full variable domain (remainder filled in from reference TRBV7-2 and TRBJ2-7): GAGVSQSPSNKVTEKGKDVELRCDPISGHTALYWYRQSLGQGLEFLIYFQGNSAPDKSGLPSDRFSAERTGGSVSTLTIQRTQQEDSAVYLCASSLAAGGSYEQYFGPGTRLTVT.

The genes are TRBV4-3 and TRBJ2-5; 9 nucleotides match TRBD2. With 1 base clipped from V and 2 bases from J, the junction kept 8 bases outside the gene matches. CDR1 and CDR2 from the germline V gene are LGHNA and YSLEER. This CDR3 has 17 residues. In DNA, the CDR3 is TGCGCCAGCAGCCAAGTTTTGTCTAGCGGGAAACAAGAGACCCAGTACTTC. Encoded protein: CASSQVLSSGKQETQYF.

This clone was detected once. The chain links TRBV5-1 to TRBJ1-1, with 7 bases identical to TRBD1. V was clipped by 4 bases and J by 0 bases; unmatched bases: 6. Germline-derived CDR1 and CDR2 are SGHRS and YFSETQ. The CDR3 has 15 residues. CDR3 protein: CASSPGTALNTEAFF. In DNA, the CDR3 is TGCGCCAGCAGCCCGGGGACAGCTTTGAACACTGAAGCTTTCTTT.